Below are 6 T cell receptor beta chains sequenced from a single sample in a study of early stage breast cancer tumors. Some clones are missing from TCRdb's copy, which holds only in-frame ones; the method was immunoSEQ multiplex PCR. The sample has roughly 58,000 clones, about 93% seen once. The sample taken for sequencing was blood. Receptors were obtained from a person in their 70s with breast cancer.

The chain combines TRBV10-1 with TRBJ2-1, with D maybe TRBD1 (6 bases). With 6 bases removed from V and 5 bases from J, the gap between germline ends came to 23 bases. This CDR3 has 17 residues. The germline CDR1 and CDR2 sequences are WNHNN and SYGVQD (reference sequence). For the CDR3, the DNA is TGCGCCAGCAGCTCCATGGGGGCCTCCGGCTTCGACAATGAGCAGTTCTTC. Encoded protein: CASSSMGASGFDNEQFF.

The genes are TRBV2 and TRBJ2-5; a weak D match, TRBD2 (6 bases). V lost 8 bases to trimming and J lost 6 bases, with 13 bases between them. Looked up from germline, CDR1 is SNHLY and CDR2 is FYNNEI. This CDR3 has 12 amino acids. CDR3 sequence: CASVGSRKTQYF. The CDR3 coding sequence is TGTGCCAGCGTCGGGAGCCGGAAGACCCAGTACTTC.

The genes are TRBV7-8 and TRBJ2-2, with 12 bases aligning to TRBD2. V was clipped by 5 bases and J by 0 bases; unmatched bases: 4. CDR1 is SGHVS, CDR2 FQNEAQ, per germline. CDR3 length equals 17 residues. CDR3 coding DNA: TGTGCCAGCAGCCCGCGGACTAGCGGGACGAACACCGGGGAGCTGTTTTTT. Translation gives CASSPRTSGTNTGELFF.

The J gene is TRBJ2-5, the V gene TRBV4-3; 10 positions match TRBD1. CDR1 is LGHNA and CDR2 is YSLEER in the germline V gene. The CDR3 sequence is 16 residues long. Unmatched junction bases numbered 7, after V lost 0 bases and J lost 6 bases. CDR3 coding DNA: TGCGCCAGCAGCCAAGATTGGACAGGGGGTACAAAGACCCAGTACTTC. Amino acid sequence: CASSQDWTGGTKTQYF.

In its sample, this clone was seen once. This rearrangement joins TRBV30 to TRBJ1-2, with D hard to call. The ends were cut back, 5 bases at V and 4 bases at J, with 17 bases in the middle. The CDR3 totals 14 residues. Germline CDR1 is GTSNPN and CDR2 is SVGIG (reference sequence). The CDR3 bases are TGTGCCTGGCTACCACCTACCCGGGGCTATGGCTACACCTTC. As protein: CAWLPPTRGYGYTF.

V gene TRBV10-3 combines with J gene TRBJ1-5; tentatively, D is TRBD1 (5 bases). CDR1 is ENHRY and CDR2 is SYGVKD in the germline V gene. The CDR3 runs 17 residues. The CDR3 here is CAPTGGVDGPSNQPQHF. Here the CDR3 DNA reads TGTGCTCCTACCGGGGGGGTTGATGGCCCGAGCAATCAGCCCCAGCATTTT.